The subject of this entry is one TCR beta chain. This record comes from a study of blood T cell repertoires in COVID-19. V was shortened by 3 bases and J by 7 bases, with 10 bases between the two germline ends. The CDR3 contains 13 residues. Germline V gene lookup returns CDR1 SGHTA and CDR2 FQGNSA. The assay was immunoSEQ multiplex PCR, and TCRdb's table has in-frame clones only and misses some. The table includes about 100,000 clones, about 85% detected once. This sequence was found in a man aged 50 to 59 with active or convalescent COVID-19. The rearrangement joins TRBV7-2 to TRBJ1-5, with a tentative D call TRBD1 (6 bases). Sequencing was done on a sample of peripheral blood. The CDR3 spells CASSFQQGQPQHF. CDR3 sequence (DNA): TGTGCCAGCAGCTTTCAACAGGGACAGCCCCAGCATTTT.